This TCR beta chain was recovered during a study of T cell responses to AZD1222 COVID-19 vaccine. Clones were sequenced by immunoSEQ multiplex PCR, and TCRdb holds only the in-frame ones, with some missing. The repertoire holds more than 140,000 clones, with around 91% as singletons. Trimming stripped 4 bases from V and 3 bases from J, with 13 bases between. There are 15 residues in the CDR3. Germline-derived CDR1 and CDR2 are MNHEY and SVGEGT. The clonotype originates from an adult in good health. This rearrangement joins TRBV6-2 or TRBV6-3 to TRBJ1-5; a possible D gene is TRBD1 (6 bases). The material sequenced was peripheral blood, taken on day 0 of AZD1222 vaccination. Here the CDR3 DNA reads TGTGCCAGCAGTTCCGAGACAGGTTACAATCAGCCCCAGCATTTT. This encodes CASSSETGYNQPQHF.